The 27 T cell receptor beta chains below were found in one sample sequenced in a study of blood T cells in healthy people across ages. Then a second PCR, running roughly 7 to 11 cycles, was carried out with a sample-barcoded 5' primer and a J-beta primer mix. TCRdb independently ran MiXCR on the 5' RACE reads; one entry per CDR3 protein. This table has about 1.6 million distinct CDR3 sequences, 30% to 35% appearing once. Sequencing used blood. The receptors stem from a young woman in good health.

This clonotype was picked up a small number of times. This rearrangement joins TRBV5-1 to TRBJ1-2; TRBD1 is a possible D gene (5 bases). Germline V gives CDR1 SGHRS, CDR2 YFSETQ. This CDR3 comprises 15 residues. Between the trimmed V and J ends, which lost 3 bases and 4 bases, there was a span of 16 bases. As DNA, the CDR3 is TGCGCCAGCAGCTCATCCTCCGGGACGACCTATGGCTACACCTTC. This translates into CASSSSSGTTYGYTF.

This rearrangement joins TRBV29-1 to TRBJ2-5, with 8 bases identical to TRBD1. Germline V lookup: CDR1 SQVTM, CDR2 ANQGSEA. The CDR3 covers 12 residues. After removal of 6 bases from V and 6 bases from J, the junction contained 6 bases not matched to a gene. For the CDR3, the DNA is TGCAGCGTAATCCAGGGGGCCCAGACCCAGTACTTC. Its protein product is CSVIQGAQTQYF.

The rearrangement uses TRBV5-1 and TRBJ1-2; 8 bases align to TRBD1. The V segment lost 0 bases and the J segment 7 bases; nucleotides outside the gene matches: 11. The germline V gene has CDR1 SGHRS and CDR2 YFSETQ. The CDR3 is 16 residues long. As DNA, the CDR3 is TGCGCCAGCAGCTTGGGGACAGGGCGAGGTACGTCTGGCTACACCTTC. It is translated as CASSLGTGRGTSGYTF.

This clonotype has at least ten counts. V usage is TRBV5-5 and J usage is TRBJ2-5; D gene ambiguous. Germline V lookup: CDR1 SGHKS, CDR2 YYEKEE (reference sequence). The CDR3 extends over 13 amino acids. V lost 0 bases and J 3 bases, leaving 6 bases between the germline ends. The CDR3 here is CASSLDPEETQYF. DNA of the CDR3: TGTGCCAGCAGCTTGGATCCAGAAGAGACCCAGTACTTC.

V gene TRBV11-3 combines with J gene TRBJ1-1, with D perhaps TRBD1 (5 bases). With 4 bases removed from V and 5 bases from J, the gap between germline ends came to 11 bases. Germline CDR1 and CDR2: SGHNT and YENEEA. The length of the CDR3 is 13 residues. This CDR3 is CASSYIGGTEAFF. The DNA for the CDR3 is TGTGCCAGCAGCTACATCGGGGGAACTGAAGCTTTCTTT.

This chain connects TRBV21-1 to TRBJ1-4. TRBV21-1 is a recognized pseudogene. This CDR3 comprises 8 residues. The CDR3 reads CASKAGFF. CDR3 DNA sequence: TGTGCCAGCAAGGCCGGGTTTTTT.

On this clonotype itself: The junction differs from germline at one of its ends, possibly a read error. V and J are TRBV12-3 or TRBV12-4 and TRBJ2-5, with D possibly matching TRBD2 (5 bases). CDR3 length: 16 amino acids. CDR3 region: CAGSLGGRWYQDTQYF. The CDR3 DNA sequence: TGTGCCGGCAGTTTAGGAGGCCGTTGGTACCAAGATACCCAGTACTTC.

The chain carries TRBV10-2 and TRBJ2-6; D possibly corresponds to TRBD2 (6 bases). Germline CDR1 and CDR2: WSHSY and SAAADI. V was trimmed by 6 bases and J by 0 bases, leaving 12 bases between them. This CDR3 has 16 residues. The DNA of the CDR3 is TGCGCCAGCAGGTCACCCGGGGGCTCTGGGGCCAACGTCCTGACTTTC. Translating it yields CASRSPGGSGANVLTF.

The chain's CDR3 is CASSLGGSPEQFF. The CDR3 nucleotides are TGCGCCAGCAGCTTGGGTGGCAGTCCGGAGCAGTTCTTC. The chain joins TRBV5-1 to TRBJ2-1; D is uncertain. The V gene's germline CDR1 is SGHRS and CDR2 YFSETQ. There are 13 residues in the CDR3. V was clipped by 0 bases and J by 10 bases, with 11 bases between them. The whole variable domain, remainder taken from reference TRBV5-1 and TRBJ2-1, is KAGVTQTPRYLIKTRGQQVTLSCSPISGHRSVSWYQQTPGQGLQFLFEYFSETQRNKGNFPGRFSGRQFSNSRSEMNVSTLELGDSALYLCASSLGGSPEQFFGPGTRLTVL.

V usage is TRBV12-3 or TRBV12-4 and J usage is TRBJ2-6; TRBD1 might be the D (6 bases). Trimming took off 7 bases at V and 4 bases at J, with 14 bases between the two ends. The CDR3 extends over 15 amino acids. The CDR3 DNA is TGTGCCAGCACCCTTGGGGGCGCCGGGGCCAACGTCCTGACTTTC. Translated: CASTLGGAGANVLTF.

The chain recombines TRBV12-3 or TRBV12-4 with TRBJ1-1; a weak D match, TRBD1 (6 bases). V was cut by 5 bases and J by 8 bases, with 15 bases left in between. There are 13 residues in the CDR3. The CDR3 DNA is TGTGCCAGCAGTCTCGAACAGGGCCGAGAAGCTTTCTTT. Encoded protein: CASSLEQGREAFF.

This clonotype was observed a handful of times. The V gene is TRBV19, the J gene TRBJ2-2; D unresolved. The length of the CDR3 is 14 residues. Germline assignment: CDR1 LNHDA and CDR2 SQIVND (reference sequence). V lost 3 bases and J 3 bases, leaving 8 bases between the germline ends. In DNA form, the CDR3 reads TGTGCCAGTAGTATTTGGGCAGACACCGGGGAGCTGTTTTTT. This translates into CASSIWADTGELFF.

This clonotype was detected ten times or more. V is TRBV5-1 and J is TRBJ2-1; TRBD2 might be the D (5 bases). The germline gives CDR1 SGHRS, CDR2 YFSETQ. This CDR3 contains 15 residues. V was cut by 0 bases and J by 4 bases, with 11 bases left in between. The CDR3 loop is CASSLGGSAYNEQFF. In DNA, the CDR3 is TGCGCCAGCAGCTTGGGCGGTAGCGCGTACAATGAGCAGTTCTTC. Full variable domain (rest looked up from reference TRBV5-1 and TRBJ2-1): KAGVTQTPRYLIKTRGQQVTLSCSPISGHRSVSWYQQTPGQGLQFLFEYFSETQRNKGNFPGRFSGRQFSNSRSEMNVSTLELGDSALYLCASSLGGSAYNEQFFGPGTRLTVL.

V gene TRBV7-9 combines with J gene TRBJ1-1, with D perhaps matching TRBD1 (5 bases). The CDR3 runs to 20 residues. Germline V gene lookup returns CDR1 SEHNR and CDR2 FQNEAQ (reference sequence). Trimming took 1 base from V and 0 from J, leaving 24 bases between them. CDR3 sequence: CASSLVSGHVRPKLNTEAFF. CDR3 nucleotides: TGTGCCAGCAGCTTAGTATCGGGGCATGTAAGGCCTAAATTGAACACTGAAGCTTTCTTT. Drawing the rest from reference TRBV7-9 and TRBJ1-1, the complete variable domain is DTGVSQNPRHKITKRGQNVTFRCDPISEHNRLYWYRQTLGQGPEFLTYFQNEAQLEKSRLLSDRFSAERPKGSFSTLEIQRTEQGDSAMYLCASSLVSGHVRPKLNTEAFFGQGTRLTVV.

As to this clonotype: Germline is not matched at one junction end, which may reflect a read error. The chain combines TRBV11-2 with TRBJ2-1; TRBD1 might be the D (6 bases). The CDR3 length is 15 residues. The V gene's germline CDR1 is SGHAT and CDR2 FQNNGV. The CDR3 bases are TGTGCCGGCAGCTTAGATACGGGACACCACGATGAGCAGTTCTTC. It is translated as CAGSLDTGHHDEQFF.

This clonotype was recorded many times. This chain uses TRBV6-1 with TRBJ1-5, with D possibly TRBD1 on 6 matching bases. The V and J ends lost 1 base and 7 bases respectively, with 11 bases between them. The CDR3 consists of 14 residues. Germline CDR1 reads MNHNS; CDR2 reads SASEGT. The CDR3 loop is CASSEGGGGQPQHF. The CDR3, as DNA: TGTGCCAGCAGTGAAGGAGGGGGAGGGCAGCCCCAGCATTTT.

This clonotype was recorded a few times. The chain employs TRBV15 and TRBJ2-1, with TRBD2 as a possible D gene (6 bases). V dropped 6 bases and J dropped 7 bases, with 10 bases sitting between them. Germline V gives CDR1 LNHNV, CDR2 YYDKDF (reference sequence). The length of the CDR3 is 12 residues. CDR3 in amino acids: CATSLSGNEQFF. The CDR3 DNA sequence: TGTGCCACCAGTCTCAGCGGGAATGAGCAGTTCTTC. The full variable domain, rest sourced from reference TRBV15 and TRBJ2-1, is DAMVIQNPRYQVTQFGKPVTLSCSQTLNHNVMYWYQQKSSQAPKLLFHYYDKDFNNEADTPDNFQSRRPNTSFCFLDIRSPGLGDTAMYLCATSLSGNEQFFGPGTRLTVL.

A single count supports this clonotype. An end of the junction does not agree with germline; a read error may underlie this. The chain is built from TRBV27 and TRBJ2-7, with D tentatively TRBD1 (7 bases). The CDR3 loop spans 15 amino acids. From germline, CDR1 is MNHEY and CDR2 SMNVEV (reference sequence). The CDR3 DNA sequence: TGTGCCTGCAGTTTTACCGGGGGACAGATGTACGAGCAGTACTTC. It encodes CACSFTGGQMYEQYF.

This sequence joins TRBV5-6 and TRBJ2-7; a weak D match, TRBD1 (5 bases). V lost 3 bases to trimming and J lost 2 bases, with 12 bases between them. Germline lookup yields CDR1 SGHDT and CDR2 YYEEEE. The CDR3 spans 14 residues. CDR3 protein: CASSWVGPTYEQYF. The DNA of the CDR3 is TGTGCCAGCAGCTGGGTGGGGCCGACCTACGAGCAGTACTTC.

This chain uses TRBV12-3 or TRBV12-4 with TRBJ2-3, with a weak D call TRBD2 (7 bases). V was trimmed by 8 bases and J by 5 bases, leaving 20 bases between them. The CDR3 covers 15 residues. Here the CDR3 reads CASSLGGAWGDTQYF. In nucleotides, the CDR3 is TGTGCCAGCTCACTAGGGGGGGCCTGGGGAGATACGCAGTATTTT.

This clonotype was counted a few times. The CDR3: CSATGFASGSSTDTQYF. In DNA, the CDR3 is TGCAGTGCCACCGGCTTTGCGAGCGGGTCTAGCACAGATACGCAGTATTTT. This rearrangement joins TRBV20-1 to TRBJ2-3, with D perhaps TRBD2 (6 bases). Trimming removed 6 bases from V and 0 bases from J, with 22 bases in between. The CDR3 sequence is 17 residues long. Germline loops: CDR1 DFQATT, CDR2 SNEGSKA (reference sequence).

This clonotype was found a few times. The chain joins TRBV29-1 to TRBJ2-7, with 11 bases lining up with TRBD2. Germline CDR1 is SQVTM and CDR2 is ANQGSEA. The CDR3 is made up of 14 amino acids. Trimming removed 7 bases from V and 6 bases from J; junction bases left unmatched: 11. The CDR3: CSALMYGTSGEQYF. CDR3 nucleotide sequence: TGCAGCGCGTTGATGTATGGGACTAGCGGCGAGCAGTACTTC.

V usage is TRBV7-9 and J usage is TRBJ1-1; D is perhaps TRBD1 (6 bases). This CDR3 is built from 15 residues. Looked up from germline, CDR1 is SEHNR and CDR2 is FQNEAQ (reference sequence). Trimming removed 5 bases from V and 3 bases from J, with 16 bases in between. The CDR3, as DNA: TGTGCCAGCAGCGGCCTTCGGGGGCAGGACACTGAAGCTTTCTTT. Its protein is CASSGLRGQDTEAFF. Together with reference TRBV7-9 and TRBJ1-1, the CDR3 gives the full variable domain: DTGVSQNPRHKITKRGQNVTFRCDPISEHNRLYWYRQTLGQGPEFLTYFQNEAQLEKSRLLSDRFSAERPKGSFSTLEIQRTEQGDSAMYLCASSGLRGQDTEAFFGQGTRLTVV.

This clonotype showed up just a few times. V usage is TRBV7-6 and J usage is TRBJ2-7; 7 bases match TRBD2. The CDR3 is made up of 17 amino acids. Trimming took 0 bases from V and 3 from J; bases not matched to a gene: 11. Germline V gene sequence: CDR1 SGHVS, CDR2 FNYEAQ. CDR3 sequence reads: CASSLASESSGIYEQYF. Here the CDR3 DNA reads TGTGCCAGCAGCTTAGCGTCGGAGTCTAGCGGAATCTACGAGCAGTACTTC.

The chain recombines TRBV28 with TRBJ2-5; D is perhaps TRBD2 (6 bases). This CDR3 is 14 amino acids long. Germline CDR1 and CDR2: MDHEN and SYDVKM. V was pared by 5 bases and J by 10 bases, with 20 bases between. The CDR3 spells CASSGPRPGGFQYF. In DNA form, the CDR3 reads TGTGCCAGCAGTGGCCCACGACCCGGAGGGTTCCAGTACTTC.

This clonotype was detected only a few times. The V call is TRBV6-2 or TRBV6-3, the J call TRBJ2-5; 7 nucleotides line up with TRBD1. The CDR3 has 16 residues. Germline assignment: CDR1 MNHEY and CDR2 SVGEGT. V dropped 6 bases and J dropped 4; count of bases not matched to a gene: 14. The CDR3 spells CASRHTGVGGRETQYF. CDR3 nucleotide sequence: TGTGCCAGCAGACACACAGGGGTAGGTGGAAGAGAGACCCAGTACTTC.

The CDR3: CASSAPTSGIETQYF. CDR3 DNA sequence: TGTGCCAGCAGTGCGCCGACTAGCGGGATAGAGACCCAGTACTTC. The chain couples TRBV6-6 to TRBJ2-5, with 11 bases matching TRBD2. V lost 5 bases, J lost 4 bases, and 6 bases stayed unmatched. In germline, CDR1 is MNHNY, CDR2 SVGAGI (reference sequence). The CDR3 is made up of 15 amino acids.